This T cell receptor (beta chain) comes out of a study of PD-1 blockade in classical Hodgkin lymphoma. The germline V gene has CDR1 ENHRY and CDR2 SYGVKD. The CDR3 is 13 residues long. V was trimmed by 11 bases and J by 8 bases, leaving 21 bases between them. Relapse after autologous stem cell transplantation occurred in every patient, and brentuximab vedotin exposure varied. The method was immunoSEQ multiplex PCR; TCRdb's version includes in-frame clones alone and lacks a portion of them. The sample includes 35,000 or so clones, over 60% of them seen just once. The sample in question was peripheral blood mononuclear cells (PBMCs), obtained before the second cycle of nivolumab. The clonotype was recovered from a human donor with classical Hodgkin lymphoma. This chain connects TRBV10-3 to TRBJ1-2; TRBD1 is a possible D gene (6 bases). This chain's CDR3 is CASTQDSHGGYTF. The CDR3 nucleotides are TGTGCCTCAACCCAGGACAGCCACGGGGGCTACACCTTC.